The 17 T cell receptor beta chains below come from one sample, sequenced in a study of response to subunit inactivated influenza vaccine. Each CDR3 protein gets one entry after TCRdb re-called the RT-PCR reads with MiXCR. The sample includes about 650,000 distinct CDR3 sequences, less than 20% seen only once; the top ten take under 14%. The sample consisted of PBMCs from blood, taken less than 13 days after vaccination. The receptors were gathered from a man in his forties or fifties who received an inactivated influenza vaccine.

This clonotype came up a few times. The chain joins TRBV4-2 to TRBJ2-5; D tentatively reads TRBD1 or TRBD2 (5 bases each). CDR1 is LGHNA, CDR2 YNFKEQ, per germline. The germline V and J ends were trimmed by 0 bases and 5 bases, with 22 bases remaining between them. The CDR3 loop spans 18 amino acids. CDR3 sequence reads: CASSQDGDVGRGLETQYF. CDR3 DNA sequence: TGTGCCAGCAGCCAAGATGGGGATGTGGGACGGGGTTTGGAGACCCAGTACTTC.

This clonotype has a count of ten or more. The chain is built from TRBV12-3 or TRBV12-4 and TRBJ2-3; 11 bases are a match to TRBD1. CDR3 length equals 16 residues. With V trimmed by 5 bases and J by 7 bases, 11 bases remained unmatched. The CDR3 coding sequence is TGTGCCAGCAGTCCCTGGACAGGGGGCTTTGATAATACGCAGTATTTT. Translation gives CASSPWTGGFDNTQYF.

This clonotype has a count of ten or more. This chain links TRBV7-2 with TRBJ2-1; TRBD2 might be the D (7 bases). This CDR3 is 16 amino acids long. With 2 bases removed from V and 4 bases from J, the gap between germline ends came to 15 bases. Germline CDR1 SGHTA, CDR2 FQGNSA. The chain's CDR3 is CASSLRGGGTYNEQFF. The CDR3 nucleotides read TGTGCCAGCAGCTTACGTGGGGGAGGGACATACAATGAGCAGTTCTTC.

This rearrangement joins TRBV7-2 to TRBJ2-1, with a weak D call TRBD2 (5 bases). Germline-derived CDR1 and CDR2 are SGHTA and FQGNSA. The V and J ends lost 5 bases and 3 bases respectively, with 17 bases between them. The CDR3 loop spans 16 amino acids. CDR3 protein: CASSIKPLTIYNEQFF. CDR3 DNA: TGTGCCAGCAGCATTAAGCCGTTGACTATCTACAATGAGCAGTTCTTC.

This clonotype has a handful of counts. This sequence joins TRBV6-5 and TRBJ1-1; D gene unclear. The V end lost 0 bases, the J end lost 1 base, and 9 bases lay between the germline ends. Per germline, CDR1 MNHEY and CDR2 SVGAGI. The CDR3 spans 15 residues. The CDR3 DNA reads TGTGCCAGCAGTTACTCCCTTGCAGCGAACACTGAAGCTTTCTTT. Its protein product is CASSYSLAANTEAFF.

The chain couples TRBV10-3 to TRBJ2-1; the match to TRBD1 covers 8 bases. CDR3 length: 15 amino acids. V trimming: 4 bases; J trimming: 0 bases; junction bases outside the gene matches: 2. Germline values: CDR1 ENHRY, CDR2 SYGVKD. This chain's CDR3 is CAISGGQVSYNEQFF. In nucleotides, the CDR3 is TGTGCCATCAGTGGGGGACAGGTCTCCTACAATGAGCAGTTCTTC.

The rearrangement uses TRBV3-1 and TRBJ2-3; D perhaps matches TRBD2 (6 bases). Deletions cut 6 bases from V and 5 bases from J, with 21 bases between. The CDR3 loop spans 16 amino acids. Germline lookup yields CDR1 LGHDT and CDR2 YNNKEL (reference sequence). This CDR3 is CASRRTQSGSKDTQYF. The DNA for the CDR3 is TGTGCCAGCAGACGAACGCAGAGCGGGTCTAAAGATACGCAGTATTTT.

This chain joins TRBV3-1 and TRBJ2-5; D not certain. Germline loops: CDR1 LGHDT, CDR2 YNNKEL (reference sequence). This CDR3 spans 14 amino acids. The ends were cut back, 2 bases at V and 2 bases at J, with 9 bases in the middle. The CDR3 region is CASSQLGLQETQYF. The DNA for the CDR3 is TGTGCCAGCAGCCAACTCGGCTTACAAGAGACCCAGTACTTC.

There are a few counts of this clonotype. The CDR3 loop reads CASSVGVNQPQHF. The CDR3 DNA follows: TGTGCCAGCAGCGTAGGGGTCAATCAGCCCCAGCATTTT. The rearrangement uses TRBV9 and TRBJ1-5; no reliable D call. Germline CDR1 is SGDLS and CDR2 is YYNGEE. Trimming left V 0 bases short and J 3 bases short, with 4 bases between. This CDR3 region has 13 residues.

Only a few counts were recorded for this clonotype. This chain links TRBV18 with TRBJ2-2, with a possible D match to TRBD1 (5 bases). The V end lost 5 bases, the J end lost 7 bases, and 11 bases lay between the germline ends. Germline assignment: CDR1 KGHSH and CDR2 LQKENI. This CDR3 has 13 residues. As DNA, the CDR3 is TGTGCCAGCTCAGGACGCAGGGTCGGGGAGCTGTTTTTT. Residues: CASSGRRVGELFF.

This clonotype was detected a few times. The rearrangement links TRBV5-5 to TRBJ2-3; 9 bases are a match to TRBD1. Unmatched junction bases numbered 5, after V lost 3 bases and J lost 0 bases. CDR3 size: 16 residues. Looked up from germline, CDR1 is SGHKS and CDR2 is YYEKEE (reference sequence). Written as DNA, the CDR3 is TGTGCCAGCAGCTCAGGACAGGGGCATAGCACAGATACGCAGTATTTT. Its translation: CASSSGQGHSTDTQYF.

This clonotype has only a few counts. J is TRBJ2-1 and V is TRBV4-1; TRBD1 agrees at 9 bases. Germline CDR1 reads MGHRA; CDR2 reads YSYEKL. The CDR3 has 15 residues. V gave up 1 base and J gave up 4 bases; unmatched junction bases: 2. DNA of the CDR3: TGCGCCAGCAGCCAAGGACAGGGGGTTTACAATGAGCAGTTCTTC. It codes for CASSQGQGVYNEQFF.

The rearrangement joins TRBV7-2 to TRBJ2-7; D gene ambiguous. CDR3 size: 14 residues. Germline V lookup: CDR1 SGHTA, CDR2 FQGNSA. The ends were cut back, 4 bases at V and 6 bases at J, with 16 bases in the middle. CDR3 region: CASSSPGFPSEQYF. In DNA form, the CDR3 reads TGTGCCAGCAGCTCGCCGGGTTTCCCATCCGAGCAGTACTTC.

This clonotype was counted a few times. This chain connects TRBV12-3 or TRBV12-4 to TRBJ2-4; TRBD1 is a possible D gene (6 bases). CDR3 length equals 17 residues. The V end was cut by 3 bases, the J end by 2 bases, with 17 bases between. The CDR3 DNA is TGTGCCAGCAGTTTCCAAGGACAGTTCCTATCCAAAAACATTCAGTACTTC. This gives the protein CASSFQGQFLSKNIQYF.

The chain uses TRBV6-1 and TRBJ1-2; unclear D gene. This CDR3 contains 12 residues. V shed 3 bases and J shed 4 bases, with 6 bases lying between them. From germline, CDR1 is MNHNS and CDR2 SASEGT. This CDR3 reads CASSELSYGYTF. The CDR3 DNA is TGTGCCAGCAGTGAGTTGAGCTATGGCTACACCTTC.

The chain is built from TRBV29-1 and TRBJ2-1; D is unresolved. With 1 base removed from V and 7 bases from J, the gap between germline ends came to 14 bases. This CDR3 spans 14 amino acids. CDR1 SQVTM and CDR2 ANQGSEA come from the germline V gene. This chain's CDR3 is CSVEVGRTRNEQFF. The DNA for the CDR3 is TGCAGCGTTGAAGTCGGCAGGACCAGGAATGAGCAGTTCTTC.

J is TRBJ2-3 and V is TRBV18, with 7 nucleotides matching TRBD2. Losses at the gene ends were 3 bases for V and 2 bases for J; bases not matched to a gene: 11. CDR3 length equals 17 residues. Per germline, CDR1 KGHSH and CDR2 LQKENI. The CDR3 sequence is CASSPIPASGITDTQYF. CDR3 DNA: TGTGCCAGCTCACCCATTCCGGCTAGCGGAATCACAGATACGCAGTATTTT.